This T cell receptor beta chain was captured in a study of blood T cell repertoires in COVID-19. Germline CDR1 reads MGHRA; CDR2 reads YSYEKL. V shed 2 bases and J shed 10 bases, with 14 bases lying between them. This CDR3 contains 13 residues. Authors' analysis steps: Amplification with reference gene primers provided the estimates of nucleated cell counts. The data were produced by immunoSEQ multiplex PCR, yet TCRdb's version contains in-frame clones alone and is incomplete. That table is the source of V, J and clone size, and D and trimming were worked out from the DNA. The sample consists of hundreds of thousands of clones, nearly 90% of them appearing once.

The clonotype was recovered from a woman in her twenties or thirties with acute or convalescent COVID-19. The V gene is TRBV4-1, the J gene TRBJ1-1, with D perhaps matching TRBD1 (6 bases). What was sequenced was peripheral blood. The CDR3 nucleotides are TGCGCCAGCAGCCAAATTACGGGACATTTAGCTTTCTTT. Its protein product is CASSQITGHLAFF.